The present T cell receptor (beta chain) was sequenced within a study of cytomegalovirus exposure and HLA in healthy donors. The V and J ends lost 2 bases and 0 bases respectively, with 14 bases between them. This CDR3 region has 17 residues. Germline V gene lookup returns CDR1 SGHTA and CDR2 FQGNSA. The PCR had 60 Vbeta and 13 Jbeta primers. The data were produced by immunoSEQ multiplex PCR, yet TCRdb's version contains in-frame clones alone and is incomplete. The sample yields about 120,000 clones, roughly 72% seen once. The receptor was isolated from a middle-aged woman in good health and CMV-seropositive. The rearrangement uses TRBV7-2 and TRBJ1-3; D not certain. The material sequenced was PBMCs. CDR3 loop: CASSLTLGSYSGNTIYF. The CDR3 DNA sequence: TGTGCCAGCAGCTTAACGCTCGGGAGTTACTCTGGAAACACCATATATTTT.